Presented here are 14 T cell receptor beta chains from one specimen sequenced in a study of blood T cell repertoires in COVID-19. Sequencing used immunoSEQ multiplex PCR; TCRdb keeps in-frame clones, though not all of them. The top ten clones hold approximately 4% of a sample with about 270,000 clones, 70% to 90% of them seen once. The specimen was PBMCs or T cells enriched from blood (not recorded which). The origin of the receptors is a woman between 25 and 40 years old with acute COVID-19.

This sequence joins TRBV9 and TRBJ2-2; 9 bases map to TRBD1. The CDR3 totals 17 residues. With 4 bases clipped from V and 4 bases from J, the junction kept 11 bases outside the gene matches. CDR1 SGDLS and CDR2 YYNGEE come from the germline V gene. The chain's CDR3 is CASSTTGQGIGTGELFF. The CDR3 nucleotides are TGTGCCAGCAGCACTACTGGACAGGGGATAGGCACCGGGGAGCTGTTTTTT.

This rearrangement joins TRBV7-9 to TRBJ2-7, with D possibly TRBD2 on 6 matching bases. The CDR3 loop spans 15 amino acids. Trimming took 1 base from V and 4 from J, leaving 14 bases between them. Per germline, CDR1 SEHNR and CDR2 FQNEAQ (reference sequence). The CDR3, as DNA: TGTGCCAGCAGCTTAGGGGGGGACTGGAGTTACGAGCAGTACTTC. Translated: CASSLGGDWSYEQYF.

The rearrangement uses TRBV12-3 or TRBV12-4 and TRBJ2-7; D gene unclear. The CDR3 totals 13 residues. Trimming removed 6 bases at V and 2 bases at J, with 11 bases between. CDR3 residues: CASSPAVTYEQYF. In nucleotides, the CDR3 is TGTGCCAGCAGCCCCGCAGTCACCTACGAGCAGTACTTC.

CDR3 amino acids: CASSGTGTSGTDTQYF. CDR3 in DNA: TGTGCCAGCAGTGGGACAGGGACTAGCGGGACAGATACGCAGTATTTT. The J gene is TRBJ2-3, the V gene TRBV28; 12 nucleotides line up with TRBD2. The J segment lost 3 bases and the V segment lost 5 bases, leaving 6 bases of the junction unmatched. Per germline, CDR1 MDHEN and CDR2 SYDVKM. The CDR3 spans 16 residues.

The genes are TRBV14 and TRBJ2-3; D is possibly TRBD2 (6 bases). Germline assignment: CDR1 SGHDN and CDR2 FVKESK. The CDR3 is 17 residues long. The ends were cut back, 5 bases at V and 0 bases at J, with 18 bases in the middle. The CDR3 protein is CASSAERVAASTDTQYF. The CDR3 nucleotides are TGTGCCAGCAGCGCTGAGAGGGTAGCGGCTAGCACAGATACGCAGTATTTT.

The rearrangement joins TRBV4-2 to TRBJ2-2; D is unclear. V was cut by 0 bases and J by 0 bases, with 14 bases left in between. Germline-derived CDR1 and CDR2 are LGHNA and YNFKEQ. The CDR3 extends over 18 amino acids. CDR3 protein: CASSQEGRSAANTGELFF. Here the CDR3 DNA reads TGTGCCAGCAGCCAAGAGGGTAGGAGCGCGGCGAACACCGGGGAGCTGTTTTTT.

The chain uses TRBV28 and TRBJ1-6, with D uncertain. Trimming left V 3 bases short and J 2 bases short, with 8 bases between. This CDR3 contains 15 residues. In germline, CDR1 is MDHEN, CDR2 SYDVKM. The CDR3 nucleotides read TGTGCCAGCAGTTTCCCCGGGGCCTATAATTCACCCCTCCACTTT. Amino acid sequence: CASSFPGAYNSPLHF.

This clone was detected once. This chain connects TRBV3-1 (or the pseudogene TRBV3-2) to TRBJ2-1, with 7 bases fitting TRBD2. The CDR3 totals 16 residues. CDR1 and CDR2 from the germline V gene are LGHDT and YNNKEL (reference sequence). The J segment lost 2 bases and the V segment lost 1 base, leaving 5 bases of the junction unmatched. CDR3 in DNA: TGTGCCAGCAGCCAAGTCAAGCGGGACCCCTACAATGAGCAGTTCTTC. Amino acids: CASSQVKRDPYNEQFF.

This chain connects TRBV7-3 to TRBJ2-1; perhaps TRBD1 as D (6 bases). Germline values: CDR1 SGHTA, CDR2 FQGTGA. CDR3 length: 15 residues. The ends were cut back, 0 bases at V and 6 bases at J, with 12 bases in the middle. CDR3: CASSLTLGTSNEQFF. The CDR3 DNA is TGTGCCAGCAGCTTAACGTTAGGGACAAGCAATGAGCAGTTCTTC.

The rearrangement uses TRBV10-2 and TRBJ2-1; TRBD2 matches 8 bases. The CDR3 extends over 18 amino acids. V lost 7 bases and J lost 1; bases outside the gene matches: 15. The germline CDR1 and CDR2 sequences are WSHSY and SAAADI. This CDR3 is CASTQQGILAGSYNEQFF. CDR3 sequence (DNA): TGCGCCAGCACCCAACAGGGTATCTTAGCGGGATCCTACAATGAGCAGTTCTTC.

The rearrangement joins TRBV9 to TRBJ2-2, with D tentatively TRBD1 (6 bases). Per the germline V gene, CDR1 is SGDLS and CDR2 is YYNGEE. This CDR3 comprises 20 residues. The V end was cut by 3 bases, the J end by 4 bases, with 28 bases between. CDR3 nucleotide sequence: TGTGCCAGCAGCGAAAATCCGTCACGACAGGATCTGACTCTCACCGGGGAGCTGTTTTTT. Protein sequence: CASSENPSRQDLTLTGELFF.

This clone was detected a few times. The same CDR3 arises from other DNA sequences in this sample as well. V gene TRBV6-2 or TRBV6-3 combines with J gene TRBJ2-3, with D unresolved. Between the trimmed V and J ends, which lost 6 bases and 5 bases, there was a span of 9 bases. Germline assignment: CDR1 MNHEY and CDR2 SVGEGT. The length of the CDR3 is 12 residues. The CDR3 region has the DNA TGTGCCAGCAGCCCAACAGAAGATACGCAGTATTTT. Protein: CASSPTEDTQYF.

The chain carries TRBV5-1 and TRBJ2-3, with 7 bases aligning to TRBD2. This CDR3 spans 16 amino acids. With V trimmed by 1 base and J by 2 bases, 7 bases remained unmatched. Germline CDR1 is SGHRS and CDR2 is YFSETQ. The CDR3 bases are TGCGCCAGCAGCTTGCAGTTAGCGGGTCCCACAGATACGCAGTATTTT. This encodes CASSLQLAGPTDTQYF.

This clone was counted a single time. J is TRBJ2-1 and V is TRBV3-1 (or the pseudogene TRBV3-2); tentatively, D is TRBD2 (6 bases). Germline loops: CDR1 LGHDT, CDR2 YNNKEL (reference sequence). The CDR3 runs 14 residues. Trimming shortened V by 4 bases and J by 4 bases, and 11 bases separated the two germline ends. The CDR3 DNA sequence: TGTGCCAGCAGCCCGGAACTAGCTTACAATGAGCAGTTCTTC. This translates into CASSPELAYNEQFF.